The 17 T cell receptor beta chains listed next were all sequenced from one sample in a study of blood T cell repertoires in COVID-19 (dated by TCRdb to 2020 to 2022). Libraries were built with the immunoSEQ multiplex PCR assay. Held by TCRdb, this immuneACCESS table contains in-frame sequences only and omits some clones. Under half of the omission traces to an unresolved V gene where checked; the cause of the rest is unknown. The sample contains about 150,000 clones, about 87% of them found a single time. The ten top clones hold less than 10% of the sample. Sequencing was carried out using peripheral blood. The receptors here all came from a woman aged 45-65 years with active or convalescent COVID-19.

The chain has TRBV11-1 and TRBJ1-6, with 7 positions matching TRBD1. Looked up from germline, CDR1 is SGHAT and CDR2 is FQDESV (reference sequence). This CDR3 is 15 amino acids long. Trimming at V came to 2 bases and at J to 10 bases, leaving 8 bases not matched to a gene. This CDR3 reads CASSLTTGVGSPLHF. The DNA of the CDR3 is TGTGCCAGCAGCTTAACAACAGGGGTGGGATCACCCCTCCACTTT.

The V gene is TRBV11-3, the J gene TRBJ2-1, with D unclear. V shed 5 bases and J shed 0 bases, with 5 bases lying between them. This CDR3 region has 13 residues. Per germline, CDR1 SGHNT and CDR2 YENEEA. CDR3 bases: TGTGCCAGCAGCCTAAGCTCCTACAATGAGCAGTTCTTC. Its protein is CASSLSSYNEQFF.

The V call is TRBV9, the J call TRBJ1-1; TRBD1 matches 11 bases. The junction had 6 bases not matched to a gene; V was cut back by 3 bases and J by 5 bases. Germline V gene lookup returns CDR1 SGDLS and CDR2 YYNGEE. The CDR3 runs 15 residues. CDR3: CASSAGTGGRTEAFF. In DNA, the CDR3 is TGTGCCAGCAGCGCCGGGACAGGGGGACGGACTGAAGCTTTCTTT.

The chain combines TRBV6-6 with TRBJ1-5; D call uncertain. Looked up from germline, CDR1 is MNHNY and CDR2 is SVGAGI (reference sequence). Trimming removed 0 bases at V and 1 base at J, with 7 bases between. This CDR3 contains 15 residues. The CDR3 DNA sequence: TGTGCCAGCAGTTACTCGTACGGGAGCAATCAGCCCCAGCATTTT. Protein product: CASSYSYGSNQPQHF.

The chain couples TRBV30 to TRBJ2-6; TRBD1 agrees at 7 bases. This CDR3 region has 16 residues. Germline CDR1 reads GTSNPN; CDR2 reads SVGIG (reference sequence). Unmatched junction bases numbered 10, after V lost 4 bases and J lost 4 bases. The CDR3 nucleotides read TGTGCCTGGACGGGACAGTCGACGAGGGGGGCCAACGTCCTGACTTTC. Translation gives CAWTGQSTRGANVLTF.

The CDR3 protein is CASSRAGTGVSPLHF. The DNA of the CDR3 is TGTGCCAGCAGCCGGGCCGGGACAGGGGTTTCACCCCTCCACTTT. The J gene is TRBJ1-6, the V gene TRBV9, with 10 nucleotides matching TRBD1. Germline V gene sequence: CDR1 SGDLS, CDR2 YYNGEE. The CDR3 consists of 15 residues. The V segment lost 4 bases and the J segment 9 bases; nucleotides outside the gene matches: 7.

This chain joins TRBV19 and TRBJ1-2; 10 nucleotides line up with TRBD1. Losses at the gene ends were 5 bases for V and 6 bases for J; bases not matched to a gene: 6. Germline V lookup: CDR1 LNHDA, CDR2 SQIVND (reference sequence). The CDR3 runs to 14 residues. Here the CDR3 reads CASSSTGGGDGYTF. The CDR3 nucleotides read TGTGCCAGTAGTTCGACAGGGGGCGGGGATGGCTACACCTTC.

The V gene is TRBV5-5, the J gene TRBJ2-1; D not certain. The germline V and J ends were trimmed by 1 base and 9 bases, with 8 bases remaining between them. Germline V lookup: CDR1 SGHKS, CDR2 YYEKEE (reference sequence). The CDR3 is made up of 12 amino acids. The CDR3 is CASSLWRSEQFF. In nucleotides, the CDR3 is TGTGCCAGCAGCTTGTGGAGATCTGAGCAGTTCTTC.

This chain uses TRBV4-1 with TRBJ2-1; 8 nucleotides align to TRBD2. V gave up 4 bases and J gave up 6 bases; unmatched junction bases: 5. Germline CDR1 MGHRA, CDR2 YSYEKL. The CDR3 has 14 residues. CDR3 protein: CASSPLGTSNEQFF. The CDR3 DNA follows: TGCGCCAGCAGCCCGTTGGGGACTAGCAATGAGCAGTTCTTC.

The V gene is TRBV28, the J gene TRBJ2-3; D is perhaps TRBD2 (6 bases). The CDR3 is made up of 14 amino acids. CDR1 MDHEN and CDR2 SYDVKM come from the germline V gene. V lost 8 bases to trimming and J lost 0 bases, with 12 bases between them. CDR3 amino acids: CASLGTSSTDTQYF. The DNA of the CDR3 is TGTGCCAGCCTAGGGACTTCTAGCACAGATACGCAGTATTTT. The complete variable domain, with remaining parts taken from reference TRBV28 and TRBJ2-3, reads DVKVTQSSRYLVKRTGEKVFLECVQDMDHENMFWYRQDPGLGLRLIYFSYDVKMKEKGDIPEGYSVSREKKERFSLILESASTNQTSMYLCASLGTSSTDTQYFGPGTRLTVL.

This clone was detected once. The V gene is TRBV7-3, the J gene TRBJ2-5; the D gene is possibly TRBD2 (5 bases). The CDR3 runs to 12 residues. The ends were cut back, 3 bases at V and 5 bases at J, with 7 bases in the middle. Germline CDR1 SGHTA, CDR2 FQGTGA. The CDR3 DNA sequence: TGTGCCAGCAGCTTCTCGGGGGAGACCCAGTACTTC. It yields the protein CASSFSGETQYF.

The V and J genes are TRBV3-1 (or the pseudogene TRBV3-2) and TRBJ2-7; TRBD2 matches at 9 bases. CDR3 length equals 20 residues. Trimming cost V 3 bases and J 2 bases; bases outside gene matches: 20. Germline loops: CDR1 LGHDT, CDR2 YNNKEL (reference sequence). The CDR3, as DNA: TGTGCCAGCAGCCATCCGCGGGGCGGGGGGGCGGGCCCTCCTCCCTACGAGCAGTACTTC. Residues: CASSHPRGGGAGPPPYEQYF.

The genes are TRBV6-1 and TRBJ1-2; D uncertain. Germline V lookup: CDR1 MNHNS, CDR2 SASEGT. The CDR3 consists of 13 residues. The germline V and J ends were trimmed by 1 base and 5 bases, with 8 bases remaining between them. The CDR3 nucleotides read TGTGCCAGCAGTGAAGGAGTAGTATATGGCTACACCTTC. Translating gives CASSEGVVYGYTF.

The genes are TRBV4-3 and TRBJ2-6, with a weak D call TRBD1 (6 bases). Germline CDR1 is LGHNA and CDR2 is YSLEER. The CDR3 covers 16 residues. Trimming took off 0 bases at V and 0 bases at J, with 6 bases between the two ends. The CDR3 DNA is TGCGCCAGCAGCCAAGAGACAGGCTCTGGGGCCAACGTCCTGACTTTC. Its protein is CASSQETGSGANVLTF.

The chain links TRBV28 to TRBJ1-1, with D tentatively TRBD1 (5 bases). The CDR3 has 14 residues. Germline values: CDR1 MDHEN, CDR2 SYDVKM. Trimming shortened V by 5 bases and J by 2 bases, and 12 bases separated the two germline ends. CDR3: CASSPGLTNTEAFF. In DNA form, the CDR3 reads TGTGCCAGCAGTCCGGGACTGACAAACACTGAAGCTTTCTTT. The entire variable domain, with the rest obtained from reference TRBV28 and TRBJ1-1, is as follows: DVKVTQSSRYLVKRTGEKVFLECVQDMDHENMFWYRQDPGLGLRLIYFSYDVKMKEKGDIPEGYSVSREKKERFSLILESASTNQTSMYLCASSPGLTNTEAFFGQGTRLTVV.

There are a few counts of this clone. This sequence joins TRBV19 and TRBJ1-1; 8 bases match TRBD1. With 3 bases clipped from V and 0 bases from J, the junction kept 0 bases outside the gene matches. The CDR3 loop spans 14 amino acids. The germline gives CDR1 LNHDA, CDR2 SQIVND (reference sequence). The CDR3 nucleotides read TGTGCCAGTAGTATGGGACAGGTGAACACTGAAGCTTTCTTT. It codes for CASSMGQVNTEAFF.

The gene calls are TRBV3-1 (or the pseudogene TRBV3-2) and TRBJ2-5, with D uncertain. V lost 1 base and J 3 bases, leaving 3 bases between the germline ends. The CDR3 runs to 12 residues. The germline gives CDR1 LGHDT, CDR2 YNNKEL (reference sequence). CDR3 coding DNA: TGTGCCAGCAGCCAAGCCGAAGAGACCCAGTACTTC. It encodes CASSQAEETQYF.